These T cell receptor beta chains were read from a single sample in a study of T cell responses to AZD1222 COVID-19 vaccine. TCRdb's table, derived via immunoSEQ multiplex PCR, lists solely in-frame clones and lacks some. The sample has around 94,000 clones, nearly 90% seen once. The material was peripheral blood, obtained on day 0 of AZD1222 vaccination. The receptors were gathered from an adult in good health. Each CDR3 is given with its conserved first and last residue. A D gene is named only where the DNA matches it firmly. For some rows the clone size is stated as once, few or many, or as a class when expanded; others skip it.

J | V | D | size | CDR3 | DNA
TRBJ2-5 | TRBV7-4 | - | - | CAILGGRETQYF | TGTGCCATCCTTGGGGGGCGAGAGACCCAGTACTTC
TRBJ1-2 | TRBV6-2/TRBV6-3 | - | - | CASSYLSDSVYGYTF | TGTGCCAGCAGTTACCTATCGGACAGTGTCTATGGCTACACCTTC
TRBJ2-7 | TRBV2 | - | - | CASSPGTLPSYEQYF | TGTGCCAGCAGCCCCGGGACCCTACCCTCCTACGAGCAGTACTTC
TRBJ1-1 | TRBV9 | - | - | CASSGVDNTEAFF | TGTGCCAGCAGCGGGGTGGATAACACTGAAGCTTTCTTT
TRBJ2-5 | TRBV6-5 | TRBD1 | - | CASSRDRVETQYF | TGTGCCAGCAGCCGGGACAGGGTGGAGACCCAGTACTTC
TRBJ1-4 | TRBV19 | - | - | CASSTIQGTNEKLFF | TGTGCCAGTAGTACGATTCAGGGGACTAATGAAAAACTGTTTTTT
TRBJ1-2 | TRBV4-2 | - | once | CASSQDVAPDYGYTF | TGTGCCAGCAGCCAAGATGTGGCGCCGGACTATGGCTACACCTTC
TRBJ1-1 | TRBV7-2 | - | - | CASSSLRGSTEAFF | TGTGCCAGCAGCTCCTTAAGGGGATCCACTGAAGCTTTCTTT
TRBJ1-4 | TRBV30 | TRBD1 | - | CAWDRGSNEKLFF | TGTGCCTGGGACAGGGGGTCTAATGAAAAACTGTTTTTT
TRBJ2-7 | TRBV7-3 | - | - | CASSLNAREMQYF | TGTGCCAGCAGCTTAAACGCCAGGGAAATGCAGTACTTC
TRBJ1-5 | TRBV3-1/TRBV3-2 | - | - | CASSQGRATNQPQHF | TGTGCCAGCAGCCAAGGCCGGGCTACCAATCAGCCCCAGCATTTT
TRBJ2-6 | TRBV4-1 | - | - | CASSQDGVSSGANVLTF | TGCGCCAGCAGCCAAGATGGTGTGAGCTCTGGGGCCAACGTCCTGACTTTC
TRBJ2-7 | TRBV6-5 | - | - | CASSYGGASYEQYF | TGTGCCAGCAGTTACGGGGGGGCCTCCTACGAGCAGTACTTC
TRBJ2-5 | TRBV5-1 | TRBD2 | - | CASSLARTSGGMLETQYF | TGCGCCAGCAGCTTGGCCCGTACTAGCGGGGGGATGCTCGAGACCCAGTACTTC
TRBJ1-5 | TRBV25-1 | TRBD1 | many | CASSETGGTQPQHF | TGTGCCAGCAGTGAAACAGGGGGCACTCAGCCCCAGCATTTT